Listed here is a single T cell receptor (beta chain). This clone appeared once. Its antigen specificity is not known. Nothing much larger sits one base from this clone, and base qualities are not available. CDR1 and CDR2, per the germline V gene, are LGHNT and FRNRAP. Trimming removed 2 bases from V and 7 bases from J, leaving 11 bases between the germline ends. The CDR3 measures 13 amino acids from cysteine to phenylalanine. The CDR3 DNA has 39 bases and is translated from base 1. The data originate from a study of chemoradiotherapy in HPV16-positive cancers (dated by TCRdb to the early 2020s). The study in broad terms: Candidate HPV-specific T-cell clones and common TCR motifs were defined by functional T-cell assays performed on cells from a couple of HPV16-positive patients. Whether T-cell immunity against the HPV oncoproteins E6 and E7 changes during chemoradiotherapy and whether survival is affected by this immunity were examined in the study. The candidate HPV-specific TCRs and motifs were then tracked in TCR repertoires from 86 patients with HPV-related cancers. Overall study results and their limits: Among HPV16-positive patients, expansion of HPV-responsive T cells during chemoradiotherapy was associated with better recurrence-free survival. Expansion of candidate HPV-specific clones and E7-related TCR motifs was observed in the tumor microenvironment during treatment, whereas no such expansion was observed for non-HPV-specific T cells. The survival association was reported for HPV16-positive patients, and the functional definition of HPV-specific T cells was derived from only a couple of HPV16-positive patients.

Repertoires were sampled multiple times during chemoradiotherapy, which allowed clonal expansion in the tumor microenvironment to be followed. To prepare the library, the immunoSEQ multiplex PCR assay was applied. TCRdb limited this immuneACCESS table to in-frame rearrangements with V and J called. A share of clones is missing; checked studies link under half to unresolved V genes, and the rest is unexplained. For this sample the table gives under 2,000 clones, of which about 80% were detected only once. The ten largest clones add up to approximately 7.5% of the sample. The source material was tumor tissue, sampled from a patient who underwent chemoradiotherapy. The V gene is TRBV12-5 and the J gene is TRBJ1-1, and perhaps TRBD1 as D gene, on 6 matching bases. This receptor was taken from a human donor with HPV-associated anogenital cancer. The CDR3 reads CASGLYRESEAFF. The DNA reads as follows: TGTGCTAGTGGTTTGTACAGGGAAAGTGAAGCTTTCTTT.